This TCR beta chain stems from a study of T cell repertoires in cytomegalovirus infection. With 3 bases removed from V and 5 bases from J, the gap between germline ends came to 11 bases. CDR1 is SGHVS and CDR2 is FNYEAQ in the germline V gene. The CDR3 covers 13 residues. This clonotype was detected many times. Its cognate antigen is unknown. TCRdb analysed the reads with MiXCR anew, one entry per CDR3 protein. Of fewer than 200,000 distinct CDR3 sequences detected, approximately 14% appear once; the ten largest clones hold over 20%. Notes on the study in general: Frequencies of public TCR beta families were cumulated, and this identified carriers of CMV plus the relevant HLA.

The J gene is TRBJ2-7, the V gene TRBV7-6, with D tentatively TRBD1 (5 bases). Sequencing was done on a sample of PBMCs. The sequence derives from a human donor in good health (CMV status not recorded). Some clones in this sample may be carry-over from other donors' samples. Written as DNA, the CDR3 is TGTGCCAGCAGCTTTGCAGGGTCCAACGAGCAGTACTTC. It specifies CASSFAGSNEQYF.